What follows are 10 T cell receptor beta chains derived from one specimen sequenced in a study of blood T cell repertoires in COVID-19. The method was immunoSEQ multiplex PCR; TCRdb's version includes in-frame clones alone and lacks a portion of them. The repertoire holds tens of thousands of clones, with roughly 87% as singletons. The sequenced sample was peripheral blood. All receptors come from a man at least 80 years old in a cohort sampled during active COVID-19.

On this clone: The junction does not match germline at one end; this may be a read error. The rearrangement joins TRBV7-2 to TRBJ1-1; 9 positions agree with TRBD1. The germline V gene has CDR1 SGHTA and CDR2 FQGNSA. CDR3 length equals 14 residues. The CDR3 nucleotides read TGTGCCAGCACCTTACAACAGGGGGCGTCTGAAGCTTTCTTT. It translates to CASTLQQGASEAFF.

The V call is TRBV7-9, the J call TRBJ1-6, with 8 positions matching TRBD1. The CDR3 consists of 13 residues. Germline V gene lookup returns CDR1 SEHNR and CDR2 FQNEAQ (reference sequence). The V gene end was trimmed by 3 bases and the J gene end by 14 bases; junction bases not matched to a gene: 6. CDR3: CASSLDRDRALHF. As DNA, the CDR3 is TGTGCCAGCAGCTTGGACAGGGATAGGGCCCTCCACTTT.

The chain employs TRBV7-6 and TRBJ1-3; D not certain. V lost 2 bases to trimming and J lost 0 bases, with 5 bases between them. Looked up from germline, CDR1 is SGHVS and CDR2 is FNYEAQ. This CDR3 comprises 14 residues. The CDR3 DNA reads TGTGCCAGCAGCTTACGTAGCTCTGGAAACACCATATATTTT. It codes for CASSLRSSGNTIYF.

V gene TRBV5-1 combines with J gene TRBJ2-3; D is uncertain. The CDR3 has 12 amino acids. CDR1 is SGHRS, CDR2 YFSETQ, per germline. V lost 2 bases and J lost 3, with 4 bases in between. CDR3 sequence: CASSLTTDTQYF. CDR3 coding DNA: TGCGCCAGCAGCTTAACAACAGATACGCAGTATTTT.

The chain has TRBV5-6 and TRBJ2-1, with TRBD1 as a possible D gene (6 bases). CDR3 length equals 15 residues. V gave up 2 bases and J gave up 5 bases, with 14 bases separating them. Germline V CDR1 and CDR2: SGHDT, YYEEEE. This chain's CDR3 is CASSLLRQENNEQFF. The CDR3 DNA reads as TGTGCCAGCAGCTTACTTAGACAGGAGAACAATGAGCAGTTCTTC.

Here the CDR3 DNA reads TGTGCCAGCAGCACAGGGACAGGGGCGGAGACCCAGTACTTC. Amino acid sequence: CASSTGTGAETQYF. J is TRBJ2-5 and V is TRBV7-9; 10 bases map to TRBD1. The CDR3 is made up of 14 amino acids. Germline V gene sequence: CDR1 SEHNR, CDR2 FQNEAQ (reference sequence). The V segment lost 5 bases and the J segment 5 bases; nucleotides outside the gene matches: 5.

The chain employs TRBV6-2 or TRBV6-3 and TRBJ1-3, with D unresolved. The CDR3 loop spans 15 amino acids. V was trimmed by 2 bases and J by 0 bases, leaving 8 bases between them. CDR1 and CDR2 (germline): MNHEY, SVGEGT. The CDR3 region is CASSYIGSSGNTIYF. CDR3 DNA: TGTGCCAGCAGTTACATCGGGAGCTCTGGAAACACCATATATTTT.

This clone showed up just a few times. Germline and junction disagree at one end, which may indicate a read error. This chain's CDR3 is CASSKYAGSPLHF. The CDR3 region has the DNA TGTGCCAGCAGTAAATACGCGGGTTCACCCCTCCACTTT. The chain carries TRBV25-1 and TRBJ1-6; the D is unclear. Per germline, CDR1 MGHDK and CDR2 SYGVNS. The CDR3 is 13 residues long.

This clone has just a few counts. V gene TRBV10-3 combines with J gene TRBJ2-7, with 7 bases aligning to TRBD1. This CDR3 is 13 amino acids long. Germline V gene sequence: CDR1 ENHRY, CDR2 SYGVKD. V lost 6 bases to trimming and J lost 4 bases; unmatched junction nucleotides: 6. In DNA, the CDR3 is TGTGCCATCAGCGAGGGGGCTAGATACGAGCAGTACTTC. Translation gives CAISEGARYEQYF.

This CDR3 is CASRLSSGRTDTQYF. The CDR3 region has the DNA TGCGCCAGCAGGCTTTCTAGCGGGAGGACAGATACGCAGTATTTT. This chain connects TRBV4-1 to TRBJ2-3; 11 bases align to TRBD2. Germline V lookup: CDR1 MGHRA, CDR2 YSYEKL. The CDR3 extends over 15 amino acids. Losses at the gene ends were 6 bases for V and 3 bases for J; bases not matched to a gene: 5.